This TCR beta chain was found in a study of blood T cell repertoires in COVID-19. As for the study in general: PBMCs, B-cell-depleted T cells, or T cells were the source of the cDNA or gDNA that made up the material.

Participants were aged 18 to 89 years, lived in over 20 US areas, and enrolled virtually. Categorization into cohorts depended on clinical history that participants reported. Germline assignment: CDR1 GTSNPN and CDR2 SVGIG (reference sequence). Trimming took off 2 bases at V and 4 bases at J, with 12 bases between the two ends. The CDR3 totals 14 residues. Authors' processing steps: The authors estimated nucleated cell counts from reference gene primer amplification. Here immunoSEQ multiplex PCR was the method, and the copy in TCRdb shows in-frame clones only, minus some. That table supplies the V and J calls and clone size; D and trimming were determined from the DNA. The sample holds roughly 330,000 clones; about 85% are singletons and the top ten take around 5.9%.

This sequence was found in a woman in her 30s who had recovered from COVID-19. The sample comprised PBMCs or T cells enriched from blood (not recorded which). The chain uses TRBV30 and TRBJ1-5; D perhaps matches TRBD1 (5 bases). Written as DNA, the CDR3 is TGTGCCTGGAGTCATCCGGGGGGGAATCAGCCCCAGCATTTT. This codes for CAWSHPGGNQPQHF.